The clone carrying this TCR beta chain was detected ten times or more. Its target is unknown. The junction had 8 bases not matched to a gene; V was cut back by 1 base and J by 6 bases. Germline V gene sequence: CDR1 SGHVS, CDR2 FQNEAQ. This CDR3 contains 17 residues. Time point here: longitudinal time-point 2. Libraries used 2 million unsorted PBMCs kept frozen in RNAlater. The sample is drawn from a study of neurological immune-mediated disorders. Study-wide points: HTLV-1-associated myelopathy led in TCR clonal expansion, while multiple sclerosis ranked lowest, below healthy controls.

Synthesis of cDNA was accomplished via 5'RACE employing 10-nucleotide random UMIs. From 15-18 subjects, every sequencing run obtained over 160 million TCR-beta sequences. TCRdb independently ran MiXCR on the 5' RACE reads; one entry per CDR3 protein. The sample carries fewer than 40,000 distinct CDR3 sequences, about 13% recorded once. The sample comprised PBMCs. The chain recombines TRBV7-8 with TRBJ2-4; 11 bases are shared with TRBD2. The sequence came from a woman in her 40s in good health. DNA for the CDR3: TGTGCCAGCAGCTTAGTGTTGGTTGGACTAGCGGGAAACATTCAGTACTTC. Its protein is CASSLVLVGLAGNIQYF.